The 9 T cell receptor beta chains below come from one sample, sequenced in a study of T-cell memory formation after mild COVID-19. TCRdb redid the calling of the 5' RACE reads with MiXCR, one entry per CDR3 protein. The sample records around 300,000 distinct CDR3 sequences, around 15% being singletons. Input material: PBMCs or a T cell subset sorted from them (not recorded which). The receptors were gathered from a man aged 18 to 30 who had mild COVID-19 (a few samples of this study predate the infection). Cell type and time point are not known.

The chain employs TRBV12-3 or TRBV12-4 and TRBJ2-5; perhaps TRBD2 as D (6 bases). V lost 5 bases and J 0 bases, leaving 10 bases between the germline ends. The length of the CDR3 is 14 residues. The CDR3 sequence is CASSGTSYQETQYF. In nucleotides, the CDR3 is TGTGCCAGCAGTGGGACTTCGTACCAAGAGACCCAGTACTTC.

This clonotype was counted many times. This sequence joins TRBV7-2 and TRBJ2-5; D is uncertain. The CDR3 length is 11 residues. The germline gives CDR1 SGHTA, CDR2 FQGNSA. Deletions cut 2 bases from V and 7 bases from J, with 5 bases between. The CDR3 loop is CASSLLGTQYF. CDR3 nucleotides: TGTGCCAGCAGCTTACTCGGGACCCAGTACTTC.

A few counts support this clonotype. The chain couples TRBV20-1 to TRBJ2-3; tentatively, D is TRBD2 (5 bases). Looked up from germline, CDR1 is DFQATT and CDR2 is SNEGSKA (reference sequence). This CDR3 region has 11 residues. Deletions cut 7 bases from V and 4 bases from J, with 9 bases between. DNA of the CDR3: TGCAGTGGAGGGCCCGCAGATACGCAGTATTTT. Translation: CSGGPADTQYF.

This chain connects TRBV7-9 to TRBJ2-1; D is unresolved. The germline CDR1 and CDR2 sequences are SEHNR and FQNEAQ (reference sequence). The V gene lost 2 bases and the J gene lost 2 bases, with 13 bases spanning the gap. This CDR3 has 16 amino acids. CDR3: CASSLLTAGAYNEQFF. The DNA for the CDR3 is TGTGCCAGCAGCTTACTAACCGCTGGGGCCTACAATGAGCAGTTCTTC.

This clonotype was recorded many times. V gene TRBV20-1 combines with J gene TRBJ1-2; D unresolved. Germline loops: CDR1 DFQATT, CDR2 SNEGSKA (reference sequence). This CDR3 comprises 12 residues. The germline V and J ends were trimmed by 3 bases and 0 bases, with 5 bases remaining between them. The CDR3 sequence is CSARTPNYGYTF. CDR3 nucleotide sequence: TGCAGTGCTAGGACACCTAACTATGGCTACACCTTC.

The V call is TRBV6-6, the J call TRBJ1-6, with D possibly matching TRBD1 (6 bases). This CDR3 has 14 amino acids. CDR1 and CDR2 (germline): MNHNY, SVGAGI (reference sequence). Trimming pared 2 bases from V and 9 bases from J, leaving 11 bases between. The CDR3 bases are TGTGCCAGCAGTTACCGGGGGGCGGGTTCACCCCTCCACTTT. Encoded protein: CASSYRGAGSPLHF.

The sample holds one count of this clonotype. This rearrangement joins TRBV7-9 to TRBJ2-4; tentatively, D is TRBD1 (5 bases). Germline CDR1 is SEHNR and CDR2 is FQNEAQ (reference sequence). CDR3 length: 17 residues. V lost 4 bases, J lost 2 bases, and 18 bases lay in between. The CDR3 region is CASSSSDRQPTKNIQYF. CDR3 coding DNA: TGTGCCAGCAGCTCTTCGGATAGACAGCCAACCAAAAACATTCAGTACTTC.

V usage is TRBV6-4 and J usage is TRBJ2-7, with TRBD2 identical over 10 bases. Germline trimming cut 5 bases from V and 3 bases from J; bases unmatched to any gene: 7. The CDR3 length is 15 residues. The germline CDR1 and CDR2 sequences are MRHNA and SNTAGT. The CDR3 region is CASSPSGGANYEQYF. Written as DNA, the CDR3 is TGTGCCAGCAGTCCCAGCGGGGGGGCAAACTACGAGCAGTACTTC.

This chain connects TRBV2 to TRBJ1-1; a weak D match, TRBD1 (6 bases). In germline, CDR1 is SNHLY, CDR2 FYNNEI. CDR3 length equals 14 residues. The V gene lost 9 bases and the J gene lost 1 base, with 15 bases spanning the gap. The CDR3, as DNA: TGTGCCAGTCACCTACAGGGTCGGAACACTGAAGCTTTCTTT. This codes for CASHLQGRNTEAFF. Using reference TRBV2 and TRBJ1-1 for the parts outside the CDR3, the full variable domain is EPEVTQTPSHQVTQMGQEVILRCVPISNHLYFYWYRQILGQKVEFLVSFYNNEISEKSEIFDDQFSVERPDGSNFTLKIRSTKLEDSAMYFCASHLQGRNTEAFFGQGTRLTVV.